A selection of T cell receptor beta chains follows, all from one sample in a study of blood T cells in healthy people across ages. Each CDR3 protein is one row after TCRdb ran MiXCR on the 5' RACE reads. The repertoire holds approximately 800,000 distinct CDR3 sequences, with approximately 59% as singletons. Material for sequencing was blood. These receptors came from a man younger than 45 in good health. Both conserved end residues are part of each CDR3. D genes are given only for firm matches. Expanded clones get a size class; other rows say once, few or many, or leave the size out.

D,size,V,J,CDR3,DNA
NA,NA,TRBV29-1,TRBJ2-7,CSVVANSYEQYF,TGCAGCGTTGTAGCGAACTCCTACGAGCAGTACTTC
NA,NA,TRBV6-5,TRBJ2-3,CASSGQTTDTQYF,TGTGCCAGCAGCGGACAGACCACAGATACGCAGTATTTT
NA,few,TRBV4-1,TRBJ1-1,CASSQDSVPPAAFF,TGCGCCAGCAGCCAAGATTCAGTCCCCCCGGCGGCTTTCTTT
NA,few,TRBV15,TRBJ2-3,CATRTESTDTQYF,TGTGCCACCAGGACAGAAAGCACAGATACGCAGTATTTT
NA,NA,TRBV5-1,TRBJ2-4,CASSGGPDAKNIQYF,TGCGCCAGCAGCGGGGGGCCTGATGCCAAAAACATTCAGTACTTC
NA,NA,TRBV27,TRBJ2-7,CASSLYPTDPYEQYF,TGTGCCAGCAGTTTATACCCGACAGACCCCTACGAGCAGTACTTC
NA,NA,TRBV4-2,TRBJ2-4,CASSQDTGSKNIQYF,TGTGCCAGCAGCCAAGATACAGGGAGCAAAAACATTCAGTACTTC
TRBD1,few,TRBV5-1,TRBJ1-6,CASSLDADRVNSPLHF,TGCGCCAGCAGCTTGGACGCCGACAGGGTAAATTCACCCCTCCACTTT
NA,NA,TRBV29-1,TRBJ2-5,CSVEGGRTPDFQETQYF,TGCAGCGTTGAGGGCGGGCGGACACCCGACTTCCAAGAGACCCAGTACTTC
NA,NA,TRBV12-3/TRBV12-4,TRBJ1-4,CASSSQGEQMGKLFF,TGTGCCAGCAGTTCCCAGGGAGAGCAGATGGGAAAACTGTTTTTT
NA,NA,TRBV20-1,TRBJ2-1,CSARDVQTNFDEQFF,TGCAGTGCTAGAGATGTGCAGACTAACTTCGATGAGCAGTTCTTC
TRBD2,NA,TRBV12-3/TRBV12-4,TRBJ2-7,CASSFLTSGAYEQYF,TGTGCCAGCAGTTTTCTGACTAGCGGGGCCTACGAGCAGTACTTC
NA,NA,TRBV9,TRBJ1-1,CASSVLGVGKGEAFF,TGTGCCAGTAGCGTGCTGGGAGTGGGGAAGGGTGAAGCTTTCTTT
TRBD1,NA,TRBV6-2/TRBV6-3,TRBJ2-4,CASSSAIGTGGKGEQYF,TGTGCCAGCAGTTCAGCGATCGGGACAGGGGGAAAAGGGGAGCAGTACTTC
NA,few,TRBV18,TRBJ1-2,CASSPGSPNYGYTF,TGTGCCAGCTCGCCCGGTTCGCCTAACTATGGCTACACCTTC
NA,few,TRBV7-9,TRBJ2-3,CASSSRTSTDTQYF,TGTGCCAGCAGTTCCCGGACGTCCACAGATACGCAGTATTTT
NA,NA,TRBV4-2,TRBJ2-1,CASSQGSGEQFF,TGTGCCAGCAGCCAAGGGTCGGGGGAGCAGTTCTTC
TRBD2,NA,TRBV7-2,TRBJ2-5,CASTISGGQETQYF,TGTGCCAGCACCATTAGCGGGGGCCAAGAGACCCAGTACTTC
NA,few,TRBV12-3/TRBV12-4,TRBJ2-1,CASRSGEIYNEQFF,TGTGCCAGCAGGTCCGGGGAGATCTACAATGAGCAGTTCTTC
NA,NA,TRBV29-1,TRBJ2-7,CSVQMDSYEQYF,TGCAGCGTCCAAATGGACAGCTACGAGCAGTACTTC
TRBD1,few,TRBV12-3/TRBV12-4,TRBJ2-7,CASSLDRAGYEQYF,TGTGCCAGCAGTTTGGACAGGGCGGGCTACGAGCAGTACTTC
NA,NA,TRBV5-6,TRBJ1-2,CASSFPAAYGYTF,TGTGCCAGCAGCTTCCCGGCTGCCTATGGCTACACCTTC
NA,NA,TRBV4-3,TRBJ2-7,CASSPRTAYYEQYF,TGCGCCAGCAGCCCAAGGACGGCCTACTACGAGCAGTACTTC
TRBD2,NA,TRBV28,TRBJ2-1,CASTPGSGRYNEQFF,TGTGCCAGCACCCCGGGGAGCGGGAGATACAATGAGCAGTTCTTC
TRBD2,few,TRBV7-2,TRBJ2-7,CASSPARGGLSDEQYF,TGTGCCAGCAGCCCCGCTCGGGGGGGCCTTTCCGACGAGCAGTACTTC
NA,few,TRBV28,TRBJ2-7,CASSVSNHYEQYF,TGTGCCAGCAGTGTAAGCAATCACTACGAGCAGTACTTC
TRBD2,NA,TRBV4-3,TRBJ2-1,CASSQVLAGGYEQFF,TGCGCCAGCAGCCAAGTTCTAGCGGGGGGGTATGAGCAGTTCTTC
TRBD1,NA,TRBV20-1,TRBJ2-3,CSASPRGTGGTADTQYF,TGCAGTGCTAGCCCCCGCGGAACAGGGGGAACGGCAGATACGCAGTATTTT
NA,once,TRBV5-6,TRBJ2-3,CASSGRGDTQYF,TGTGCCAGCAGCGGACGCGGAGATACGCAGTATTTT
NA,few,TRBV6-5,TRBJ2-4,CASSYSEASDIQYF,TGTGCCAGCAGTTACAGTGAGGCTAGCGACATTCAGTACTTC
TRBD2,NA,TRBV20-1,TRBJ2-5,CSARGLAGGTVEQETQYF,TGCAGTGCTAGGGGACTAGCGGGGGGCACCGTAGAGCAAGAGACCCAGTACTTC
TRBD1,few,TRBV25-1,TRBJ2-7,CASSEAGGRSYEQYF,TGTGCCAGCAGTGAGGCAGGGGGAAGGTCCTACGAGCAGTACTTC
TRBD1,NA,TRBV2,TRBJ2-1,CASSGGQDSIYNEQFF,TGTGCCAGCAGTGGGGGACAGGATAGTATCTACAATGAGCAGTTCTTC
NA,many,TRBV7-3,TRBJ1-2,CASSLSPGLKYGYTF,TGTGCCAGCAGCTTAAGTCCAGGGTTAAAATATGGCTACACCTTC
TRBD2,NA,TRBV9,TRBJ2-5,CASSAGLAGLVETQYF,TGTGCCAGCAGCGCCGGACTAGCGGGTTTGGTCGAGACCCAGTACTTC
NA,NA,TRBV28,TRBJ1-6,CASVQWAGVEPLHF,TGTGCCAGCGTTCAGTGGGCAGGGGTTGAGCCCCTCCACTTT
TRBD2,NA,TRBV6-5,TRBJ2-7,CASSYSVGLAGAYEQYF,TGTGCCAGCAGTTACTCGGTCGGACTAGCGGGGGCCTACGAGCAGTACTTC
NA,NA,TRBV7-8,TRBJ1-6,CASSPGQRDSPPHF,TGTGCCAGCAGCCCAGGACAGCGTGATTCACCCCCCCACTTT
NA,NA,TRBV15,TRBJ2-3,CAPGGPWTTGGTDTQYF,TGTGCACCCGGGGGACCGTGGACCACCGGCGGCACAGATACGCAGTATTTT
TRBD1,NA,TRBV7-2,TRBJ2-1,CASSLARGRSEQFF,TGTGCCAGCAGCTTAGCGAGGGGGCGCAGTGAGCAGTTCTTC
TRBD2,few,TRBV3-1,TRBJ2-7,CASSGGTSGGYYEQYF,TGTGCCAGCTCGGGGGGGACTAGCGGGGGGTACTACGAGCAGTACTTC
TRBD2,NA,TRBV7-9,TRBJ2-1,CASSFWRGISYNEQFF,TGTGCCAGCAGCTTTTGGCGGGGGATCTCCTACAATGAGCAGTTCTTC